The clone carrying this T cell receptor (beta chain) occurred once. The protocol was immunoSEQ multiplex PCR, while the TCRdb copy is restricted to in-frame clones and leaves out a portion. The table shows approximately 170,000 clones, with around 81% occurring only once. The data stem from a study of blood T cell repertoires in COVID-19. Sequencing was performed on peripheral blood. The sequence came from a man aged 55 to 70 with active or convalescent COVID-19.

CDR3 in amino acids: CASSRDSSANIQYF. In DNA, the CDR3 is TGCGCCAGCAGCCGGGACAGCTCGGCAAACATTCAGTACTTC. The chain is built from TRBV5-1 and TRBJ2-4, with 7 bases matching TRBD1. Germline CDR1 is SGHRS and CDR2 is YFSETQ. The CDR3 consists of 14 residues. The V gene end was trimmed by 4 bases and the J gene end by 6 bases; junction bases not matched to a gene: 7.